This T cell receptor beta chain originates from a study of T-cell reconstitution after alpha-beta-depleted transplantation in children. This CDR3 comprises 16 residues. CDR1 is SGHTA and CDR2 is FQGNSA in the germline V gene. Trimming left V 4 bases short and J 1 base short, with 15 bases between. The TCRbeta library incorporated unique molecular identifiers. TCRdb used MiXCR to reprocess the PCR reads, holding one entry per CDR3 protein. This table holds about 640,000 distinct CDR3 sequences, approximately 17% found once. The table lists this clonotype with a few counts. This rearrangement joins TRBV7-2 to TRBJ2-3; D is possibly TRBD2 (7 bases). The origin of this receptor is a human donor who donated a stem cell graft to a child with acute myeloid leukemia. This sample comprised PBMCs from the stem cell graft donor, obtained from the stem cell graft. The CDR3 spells CASSSRRGARTDTQYF. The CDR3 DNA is TGTGCCAGCAGCTCCCGACGGGGGGCCCGCACAGATACGCAGTATTTT. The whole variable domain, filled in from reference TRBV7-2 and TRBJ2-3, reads GAGVSQSPSNKVTEKGKDVELRCDPISGHTALYWYRQSLGQGLEFLIYFQGNSAPDKSGLPSDRFSAERTGGSVSTLTIQRTQQEDSAVYLCASSSRRGARTDTQYFGPGTRLTVL.